Listed below are T cell receptor beta chains from one sample, sequenced in a study of response to subunit inactivated influenza vaccine. TCRdb re-derived calls from the RT-PCR reads in MiXCR, one entry per CDR3 protein. This table holds around 790,000 distinct CDR3 sequences, less than 25% found once. The starting material was PBMCs from blood, obtained 5 to 6 days after vaccination. All receptors come from a man over 45 who received an inactivated influenza vaccine. Both conserved end residues are part of each CDR3. The D gene is left open where the match is weak. Rows may omit the clone size; those that give it use once, few, many or a size class.

d_gene	abundance	v_gene	j_gene	CDR3nt	CDR3aa
NA	NA	TRBV5-1	TRBJ2-3	TGCGCCAGCAGCTTGGCCCCTAGCGCTTCTAGCACAGATACGCAGTATTTT	CASSLAPSASSTDTQYF
TRBD2	NA	TRBV20-1	TRBJ2-3	TGCAGTGCTAGAAGACTAGCGTTCCTCACAGATACGCAGTATTTT	CSARRLAFLTDTQYF
NA	many	TRBV18	TRBJ2-1	TGTGCCAGCTCACCTAAGGGCGGGGAAGGGGCCTACAATGAGCAGTTCTTC	CASSPKGGEGAYNEQFF
TRBD1	NA	TRBV18	TRBJ1-1	TGTGCCAGCTCACGAAACAGGGGAGTGGGCACTGAAGCTTTCTTT	CASSRNRGVGTEAFF
NA	many	TRBV24-1	TRBJ2-7	TGTGCCACCAGTGGTTCGGGAACCTACGAGCAGTACTTC	CATSGSGTYEQYF
NA	large	TRBV6-2/TRBV6-3	TRBJ2-5	TGTGCCAGCAGTTATAGACTACAAGAGACCCAGTACTTC	CASSYRLQETQYF
TRBD2	NA	TRBV20-1	TRBJ2-5	TGCAGTGCTTACAAAGCGGGGGGCTACCAAGAGACCCAGTACTTC	CSAYKAGGYQETQYF
TRBD2	few	TRBV30	TRBJ2-1	TGTGCCTGGAGTGTACGACTAGCGGCATCAAGCCGGGAGCAGTTCTTC	CAWSVRLAASSREQFF
NA	few	TRBV7-2	TRBJ2-7	TGTGCCAGCAGCTTAGGGGGGGTACGGGGCGAGCAGTACTTC	CASSLGGVRGEQYF
NA	few	TRBV10-3	TRBJ1-1	TGTGCCATCAGGAGGGTCGAGGGGCGTAACACTGAAGCTTTCTTT	CAIRRVEGRNTEAFF
TRBD2	NA	TRBV20-1	TRBJ2-2	TGCAGTGCTAGACGACTAGCGGGAGTACCTGGGGAGCTGTTTTTT	CSARRLAGVPGELFF
NA	once	TRBV6-5	TRBJ1-6	TGTGCCAGCAGTTACTCAGCCAGGGGAGTTTCACCCCTCCACTTT	CASSYSARGVSPLHF
NA	few	TRBV7-9	TRBJ2-7	TGTGCCAGCAGCTTAGCCCGAGACAGAAACTACGAGCAGTACTTC	CASSLARDRNYEQYF
TRBD1	few	TRBV7-2	TRBJ2-7	TGTGCCAGCAGCTTAGAGTTAGGGACAGGCACCTACGAGCAGTACTTC	CASSLELGTGTYEQYF
NA	many	TRBV12-3/TRBV12-4	TRBJ1-5	TGTGCCAGCAGTGATGGGAACAATCAGCCCCAGCATTTT	CASSDGNNQPQHF